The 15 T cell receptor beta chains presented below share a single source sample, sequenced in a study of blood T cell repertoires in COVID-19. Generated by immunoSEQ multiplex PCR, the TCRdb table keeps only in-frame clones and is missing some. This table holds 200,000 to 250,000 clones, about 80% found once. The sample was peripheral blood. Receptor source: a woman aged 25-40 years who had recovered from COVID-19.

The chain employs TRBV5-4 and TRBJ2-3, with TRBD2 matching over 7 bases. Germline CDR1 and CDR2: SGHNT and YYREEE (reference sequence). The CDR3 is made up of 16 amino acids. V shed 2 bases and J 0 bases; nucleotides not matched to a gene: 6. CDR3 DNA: TGTGCCAGCAGCTTATTCTACGGGAGGAGCACAGATACGCAGTATTTT. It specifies CASSLFYGRSTDTQYF.

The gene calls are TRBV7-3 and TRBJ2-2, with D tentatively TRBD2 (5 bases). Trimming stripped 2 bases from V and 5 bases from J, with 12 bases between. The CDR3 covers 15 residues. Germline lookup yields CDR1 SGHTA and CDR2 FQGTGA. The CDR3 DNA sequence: TGTGCCAGCAGCTTATCTCGGGATGATACCGGGGAGCTGTTTTTT. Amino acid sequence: CASSLSRDDTGELFF.

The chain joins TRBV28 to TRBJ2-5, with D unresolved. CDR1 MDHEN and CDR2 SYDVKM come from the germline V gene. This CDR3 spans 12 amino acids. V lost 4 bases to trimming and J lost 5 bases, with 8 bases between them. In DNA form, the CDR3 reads TGTGCCAGCAGTTCACGGTCGGAGACCCAGTACTTC. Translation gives CASSSRSETQYF.

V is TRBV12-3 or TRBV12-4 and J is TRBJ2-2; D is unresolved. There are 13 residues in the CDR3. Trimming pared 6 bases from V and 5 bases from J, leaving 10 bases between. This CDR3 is CASRLQWTGELFF. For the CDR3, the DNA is TGTGCCAGCAGGCTCCAGTGGACCGGGGAGCTGTTTTTT.

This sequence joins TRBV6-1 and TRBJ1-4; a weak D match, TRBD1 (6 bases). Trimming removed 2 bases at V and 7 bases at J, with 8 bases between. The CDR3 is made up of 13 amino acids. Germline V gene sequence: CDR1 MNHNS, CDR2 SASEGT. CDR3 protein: CASSELGGEKLFF. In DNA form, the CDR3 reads TGTGCCAGCAGTGAATTAGGGGGTGAAAAACTGTTTTTT.

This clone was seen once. CDR3 residues: CASSEYQVTDTQYF. The CDR3 region has the DNA TGTGCCAGCAGTGAGTATCAGGTCACGGATACGCAGTATTTT. The chain employs TRBV6-1 and TRBJ2-3; D is undetermined. From germline, CDR1 is MNHNS and CDR2 SASEGT. This CDR3 has 14 residues. V dropped 3 bases and J dropped 6 bases, with 13 bases sitting between them.

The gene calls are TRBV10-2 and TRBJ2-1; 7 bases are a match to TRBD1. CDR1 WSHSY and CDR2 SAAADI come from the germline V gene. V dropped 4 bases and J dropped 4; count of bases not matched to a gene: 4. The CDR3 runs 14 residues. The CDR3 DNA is TGCGCCAGCAGTGGGGGCAGGGGGTACAATGAGCAGTTCTTC. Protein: CASSGGRGYNEQFF.

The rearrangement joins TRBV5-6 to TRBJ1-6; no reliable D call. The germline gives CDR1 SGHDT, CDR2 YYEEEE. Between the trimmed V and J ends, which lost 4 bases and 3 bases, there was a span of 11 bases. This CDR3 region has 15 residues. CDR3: CASSPDTFYNSPLHF. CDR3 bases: TGTGCCAGCAGCCCTGACACGTTCTATAATTCACCCCTCCACTTT.

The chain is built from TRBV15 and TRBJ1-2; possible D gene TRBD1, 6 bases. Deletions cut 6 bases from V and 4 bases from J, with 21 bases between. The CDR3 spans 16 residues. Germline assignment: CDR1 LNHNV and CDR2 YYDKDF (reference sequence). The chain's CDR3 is CATRGGDLAGVYGYTF. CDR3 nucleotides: TGTGCCACCAGAGGTGGGGATTTAGCAGGGGTCTATGGCTACACCTTC.

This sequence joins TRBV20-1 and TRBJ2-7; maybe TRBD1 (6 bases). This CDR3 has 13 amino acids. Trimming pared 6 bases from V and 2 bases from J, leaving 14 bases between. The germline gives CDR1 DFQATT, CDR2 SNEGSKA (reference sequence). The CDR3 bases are TGCAGTGCCAGTTCAGGACAGCCCTACGAGCAGTACTTC. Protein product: CSASSGQPYEQYF.

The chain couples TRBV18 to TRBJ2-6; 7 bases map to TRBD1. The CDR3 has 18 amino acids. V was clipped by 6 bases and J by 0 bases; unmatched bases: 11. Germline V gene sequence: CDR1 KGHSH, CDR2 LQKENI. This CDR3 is CASSDRQGLHSGANVLTF. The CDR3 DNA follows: TGTGCCAGCTCGGACAGACAGGGTCTCCACTCTGGGGCCAACGTCCTGACTTTC.

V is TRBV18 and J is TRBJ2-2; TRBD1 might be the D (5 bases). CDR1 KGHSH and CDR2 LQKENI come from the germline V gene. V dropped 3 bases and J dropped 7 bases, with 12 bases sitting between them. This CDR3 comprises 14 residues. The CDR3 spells CASSPWQGNGELFF. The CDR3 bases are TGTGCCAGCTCACCTTGGCAGGGCAACGGGGAGCTGTTTTTT.

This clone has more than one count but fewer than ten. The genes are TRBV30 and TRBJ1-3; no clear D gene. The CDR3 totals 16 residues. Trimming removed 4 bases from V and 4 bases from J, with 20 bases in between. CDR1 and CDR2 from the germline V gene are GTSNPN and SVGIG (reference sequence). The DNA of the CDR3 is TGTGCCTGGACCCTAGCGGGAGTAGTGTGGGGAAACACCATATATTTT. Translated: CAWTLAGVVWGNTIYF.

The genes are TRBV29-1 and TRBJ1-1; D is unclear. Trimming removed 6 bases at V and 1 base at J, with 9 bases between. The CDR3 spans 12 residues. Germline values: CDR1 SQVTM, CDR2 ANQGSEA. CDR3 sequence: CSVPYANTEAFF. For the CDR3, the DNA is TGCAGCGTCCCCTATGCGAACACTGAAGCTTTCTTT.

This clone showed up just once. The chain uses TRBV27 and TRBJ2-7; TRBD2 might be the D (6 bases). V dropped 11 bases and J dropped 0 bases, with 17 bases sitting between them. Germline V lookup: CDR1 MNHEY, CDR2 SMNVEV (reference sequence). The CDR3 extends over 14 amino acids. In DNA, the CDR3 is TGTGCCTCCGCCCCGGGCGGGGTCTCCTACGAGCAGTACTTC. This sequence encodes CASAPGGVSYEQYF.